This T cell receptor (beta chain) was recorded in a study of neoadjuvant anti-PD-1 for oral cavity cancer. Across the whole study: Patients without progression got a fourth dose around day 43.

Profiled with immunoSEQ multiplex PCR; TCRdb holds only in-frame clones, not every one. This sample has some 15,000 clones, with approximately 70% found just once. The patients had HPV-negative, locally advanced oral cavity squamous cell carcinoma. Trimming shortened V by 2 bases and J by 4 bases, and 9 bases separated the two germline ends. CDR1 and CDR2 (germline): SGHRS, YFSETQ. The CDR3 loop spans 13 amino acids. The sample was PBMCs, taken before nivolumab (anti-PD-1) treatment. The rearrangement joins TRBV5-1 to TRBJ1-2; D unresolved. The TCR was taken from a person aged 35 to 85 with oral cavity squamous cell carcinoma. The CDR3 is CASSLGQSYGYTF. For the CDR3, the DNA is TGCGCCAGCAGCTTAGGGCAGTCCTATGGCTACACCTTC.